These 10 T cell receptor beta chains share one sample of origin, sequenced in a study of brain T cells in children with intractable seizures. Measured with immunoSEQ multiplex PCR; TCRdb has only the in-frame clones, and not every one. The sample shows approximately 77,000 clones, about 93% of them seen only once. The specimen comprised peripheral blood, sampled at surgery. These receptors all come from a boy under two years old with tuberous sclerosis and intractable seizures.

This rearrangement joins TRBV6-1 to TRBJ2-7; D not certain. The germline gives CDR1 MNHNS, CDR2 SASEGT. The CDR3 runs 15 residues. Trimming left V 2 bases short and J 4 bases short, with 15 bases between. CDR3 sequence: CASSESWYSAYEQYF. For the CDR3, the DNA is TGTGCCAGCAGTGAAAGTTGGTACAGTGCTTACGAGCAGTACTTC.

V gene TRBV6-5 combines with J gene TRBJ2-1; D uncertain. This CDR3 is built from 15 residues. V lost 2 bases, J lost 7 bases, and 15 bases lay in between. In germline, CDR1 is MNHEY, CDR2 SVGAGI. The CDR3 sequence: CASSYGRRVRNEQFF. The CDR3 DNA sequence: TGTGCCAGCAGTTACGGGCGGAGAGTCCGTAATGAGCAGTTCTTC.

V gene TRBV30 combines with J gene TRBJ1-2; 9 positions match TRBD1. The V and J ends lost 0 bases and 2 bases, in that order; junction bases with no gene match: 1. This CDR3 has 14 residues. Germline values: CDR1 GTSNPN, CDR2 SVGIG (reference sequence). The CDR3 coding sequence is TGTGCCTGGAGTGTAACAGGGGGCAACTATGGCTACACCTTC. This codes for CAWSVTGGNYGYTF.

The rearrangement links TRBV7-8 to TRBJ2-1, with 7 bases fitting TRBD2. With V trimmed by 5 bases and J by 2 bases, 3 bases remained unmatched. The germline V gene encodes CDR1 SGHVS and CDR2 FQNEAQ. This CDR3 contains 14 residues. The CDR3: CASSRDYPYNEQFF. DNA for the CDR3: TGTGCCAGCAGCCGGGACTACCCCTACAATGAGCAGTTCTTC.

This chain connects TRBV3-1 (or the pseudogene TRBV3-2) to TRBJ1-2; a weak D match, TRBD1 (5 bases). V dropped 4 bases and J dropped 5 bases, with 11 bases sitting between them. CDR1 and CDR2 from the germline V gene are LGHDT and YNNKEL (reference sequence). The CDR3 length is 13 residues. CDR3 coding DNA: TGTGCCAGCAGCCCGACGGGGACTTATGGCTACACCTTC. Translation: CASSPTGTYGYTF.

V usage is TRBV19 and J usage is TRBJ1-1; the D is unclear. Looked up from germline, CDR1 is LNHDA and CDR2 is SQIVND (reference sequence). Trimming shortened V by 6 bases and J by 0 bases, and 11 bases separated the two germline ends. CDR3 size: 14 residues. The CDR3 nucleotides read TGTGCCAGTAGGATCGGGGAAATGAACACTGAAGCTTTCTTT. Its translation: CASRIGEMNTEAFF.

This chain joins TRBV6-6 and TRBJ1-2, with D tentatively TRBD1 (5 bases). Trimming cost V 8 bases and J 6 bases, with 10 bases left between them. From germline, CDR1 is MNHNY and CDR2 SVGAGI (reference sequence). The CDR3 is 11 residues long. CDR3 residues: CASQTVNGYTF. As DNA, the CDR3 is TGTGCCAGCCAGACAGTAAATGGCTACACCTTC.

In nucleotides, the CDR3 is TGTGCCTGGGCCCTACTGGGGGGGGCCAACGTCCTGACTTTC. Its protein product is CAWALLGGANVLTF. The rearrangement joins TRBV30 to TRBJ2-6; unclear D gene. CDR1 is GTSNPN, CDR2 SVGIG, per germline (reference sequence). CDR3 size: 14 residues. V was shortened by 5 bases and J by 4 bases, with 12 bases between the two germline ends.

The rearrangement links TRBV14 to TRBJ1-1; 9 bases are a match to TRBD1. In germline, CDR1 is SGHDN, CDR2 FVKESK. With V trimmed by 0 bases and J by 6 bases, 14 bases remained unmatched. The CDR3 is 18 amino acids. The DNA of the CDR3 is TGTGCCAGCAGCCAAGATTGGAATTGGGGACAGGGTTGGCCTGAAGCTTTCTTT. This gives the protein CASSQDWNWGQGWPEAFF.

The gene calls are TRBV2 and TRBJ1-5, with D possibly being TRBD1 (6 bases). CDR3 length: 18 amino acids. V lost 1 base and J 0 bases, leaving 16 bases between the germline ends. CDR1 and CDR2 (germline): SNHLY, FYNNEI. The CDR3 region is CASSEGSDRFVSNQPQHF. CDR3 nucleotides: TGTGCCAGCAGTGAAGGCAGTGACAGGTTCGTTAGCAATCAGCCCCAGCATTTT.